A selection of T cell receptor beta chains follows, all from one sample in a study of OX40 agonist ivuxolimab in advanced cancers. TCRdb's table, derived via immunoSEQ multiplex PCR, lists solely in-frame clones and lacks some. The sample holds tens of thousands of clones, 80% to 90% seen once. This sample comprised CD4+ or CD8+ T cells sorted from blood, obtained in a trial of the OX40 agonist ivuxolimab. The receptors come from an adult with an advanced solid tumor such as melanoma, head and neck, liver or kidney cancer. CDR3s include the opening cysteine and the closing phenylalanine or tryptophan. Each record gives: J gene, D gene, V gene, CDR3 protein, CDR3 DNA. A D gene is named only where the DNA matches it firmly.

j_call: TRBJ1-3
d_call: .
v_call: TRBV18
cdr3_aa: CASSPLPATSGNTIYF
cdr3_nt: TGTGCCAGCTCACCACTCCCAGCCACCTCTGGAAACACCATATATTTT

j_call: TRBJ2-7
d_call: TRBD1
v_call: TRBV28
cdr3_aa: CASRTYRGGEQYF
cdr3_nt: TGTGCCAGCAGAACCTACAGGGGTGGGGAGCAGTACTTC

j_call: TRBJ2-2
d_call: .
v_call: TRBV6-1
cdr3_aa: CASSEAGTLQGGELFF
cdr3_nt: TGTGCCAGCAGTGAAGCCGGGACCCTCCAGGGCGGGGAGCTGTTTTTT

j_call: TRBJ2-7
d_call: .
v_call: TRBV20-1
cdr3_aa: CSARGTYEQYF
cdr3_nt: TGCAGTGCTAGGGGAACTTACGAGCAGTACTTC

j_call: TRBJ2-7
d_call: TRBD2
v_call: TRBV4-3
cdr3_aa: CASSNGLAARYEQYF
cdr3_nt: TGCGCCAGCAGCAACGGACTAGCGGCCCGCTACGAGCAGTACTTC

j_call: TRBJ2-3
d_call: .
v_call: TRBV4-2
cdr3_aa: CASSQEKSSTDTQYF
cdr3_nt: TGTGCCAGCAGCCAAGAGAAGTCTAGCACAGATACGCAGTATTTT

j_call: TRBJ2-1
d_call: TRBD2
v_call: TRBV6-1
cdr3_aa: CASNPREGSYNEQFF
cdr3_nt: TGTGCCAGCAACCCGCGGGAGGGATCCTACAATGAGCAGTTCTTC

j_call: TRBJ1-2
d_call: .
v_call: TRBV28
cdr3_aa: CAVRRGGENYGYTF
cdr3_nt: TGTGCCGTTCGACGGGGCGGAGAGAACTATGGCTACACCTTC

j_call: TRBJ1-3
d_call: TRBD1
v_call: TRBV11-3
cdr3_aa: CASSSRGQISSGNTIYF
cdr3_nt: TGTGCCAGCAGTTCCAGGGGGCAAATTAGCTCTGGAAACACCATATATTTT

j_call: TRBJ1-4
d_call: TRBD1
v_call: TRBV7-9
cdr3_aa: CASRGTGMAWGHEKLFF
cdr3_nt: TGTGCCAGCAGGGGGACAGGGATGGCATGGGGACATGAAAAACTGTTTTTT

j_call: TRBJ2-2
d_call: .
v_call: TRBV27
cdr3_aa: CASSPSNTGELFF
cdr3_nt: TGTGCCAGCAGTCCGTCGAACACCGGGGAGCTGTTTTTT